The rows below give T cell receptor beta chains drawn from one sample of a study of blood T cells in healthy people across ages. TCRdb ran MiXCR on the 5' RACE reads and lists one entry per CDR3 protein. Of around 1,500,000 distinct CDR3 sequences detected, roughly 45% appear once; the ten largest clones hold 7.9%. The sequencing sample was made of blood. These receptors all come from a woman aged 18-30 years in good health. Both conserved end residues are trimmed from each CDR3. Fields, in order: V gene, J gene, clone size, CDR3 protein. Size is stated for part of the rows, as once, few or many counts, or as a class when the clone is expanded.

v_gene: TRBV20-1; j_gene: TRBJ2-5; abundance: few; CDR3aa: SARSVAGLQETQY
v_gene: TRBV29-1; j_gene: TRBJ2-7; abundance: few; CDR3aa: SVLSDSSYEQY
v_gene: TRBV7-2; j_gene: TRBJ2-1; abundance: few; CDR3aa: ASSTRAGGPSINEQF
v_gene: TRBV7-2; j_gene: TRBJ2-5; abundance: .; CDR3aa: ASSSAGTEETQY
v_gene: TRBV12-3/TRBV12-4; j_gene: TRBJ2-1; abundance: few; CDR3aa: ASSLGLRLNEQF
v_gene: TRBV7-9; j_gene: TRBJ1-1; abundance: .; CDR3aa: ASSGAGQTSGAF
v_gene: TRBV7-2; j_gene: TRBJ2-4; abundance: many; CDR3aa: ASSSGQGANIQY
v_gene: TRBV28; j_gene: TRBJ1-2; abundance: .; CDR3aa: ATVMQIYGYT
v_gene: TRBV6-5; j_gene: TRBJ2-1; abundance: .; CDR3aa: ASSMGLGTNEQF
v_gene: TRBV20-1; j_gene: TRBJ1-1; abundance: .; CDR3aa: SAREAVGLDTEAF
v_gene: TRBV6-2/TRBV6-3; j_gene: TRBJ1-1; abundance: few; CDR3aa: ASVATGGWGTEAF
v_gene: TRBV30; j_gene: TRBJ1-2; abundance: .; CDR3aa: AWSGGAGYGYT
v_gene: TRBV29-1; j_gene: TRBJ1-5; abundance: few; CDR3aa: SVQTAMDQPQH
v_gene: TRBV19; j_gene: TRBJ2-3; abundance: .; CDR3aa: ASPTSGGPTDTQY
v_gene: TRBV7-9; j_gene: TRBJ1-1; abundance: few; CDR3aa: ASSLRGGENTEAF
v_gene: TRBV9; j_gene: TRBJ1-5; abundance: .; CDR3aa: ASSDGQGSNQPQH
v_gene: TRBV12-5; j_gene: TRBJ2-7; abundance: .; CDR3aa: ASGFYTGTSVTSYEQY
v_gene: TRBV6-5; j_gene: TRBJ2-3; abundance: .; CDR3aa: ASSYSTGLRTDTQY
v_gene: TRBV20-1; j_gene: .; abundance: .; CDR3aa: SASAGGRETQY
v_gene: TRBV5-4; j_gene: TRBJ1-5; abundance: .; CDR3aa: ATSPGALQGSNQPQH
v_gene: TRBV6-6; j_gene: TRBJ2-1; abundance: .; CDR3aa: ASRPQTWTKYNEQF
v_gene: TRBV29-1; j_gene: TRBJ1-2; abundance: .; CDR3aa: SVYDSDHGYT
v_gene: TRBV5-1; j_gene: TRBJ2-7; abundance: many; CDR3aa: ASSLGRDPYEQY
v_gene: TRBV7-9; j_gene: TRBJ1-5; abundance: few; CDR3aa: ASSFYGENQPQH
v_gene: TRBV6-6; j_gene: TRBJ2-5; abundance: .; CDR3aa: ASIGPETQY
v_gene: TRBV5-5; j_gene: TRBJ2-1; abundance: .; CDR3aa: ASSLMLGEQF
v_gene: TRBV6-1; j_gene: TRBJ1-4; abundance: .; CDR3aa: ASSVRRDGGEKLF
v_gene: TRBV14; j_gene: TRBJ2-1; abundance: .; CDR3aa: ASSQERHEQF
v_gene: TRBV3-1; j_gene: TRBJ2-3; abundance: .; CDR3aa: ASSHTITTDTQY
v_gene: TRBV24-1; j_gene: TRBJ2-5; abundance: few; CDR3aa: ATSDGDREQY
v_gene: TRBV4-1; j_gene: TRBJ1-1; abundance: .; CDR3aa: ASSQPGQGFAAF
v_gene: TRBV5-1; j_gene: TRBJ2-7; abundance: .; CDR3aa: ASSISGIALEQY
v_gene: TRBV7-2; j_gene: TRBJ2-3; abundance: few; CDR3aa: ASSLPAGTDTQY
v_gene: TRBV30; j_gene: TRBJ2-7; abundance: .; CDR3aa: AWSSSRTGFGDQY
v_gene: TRBV12-3/TRBV12-4; j_gene: TRBJ1-5; abundance: .; CDR3aa: ARIGWDNQPQH
v_gene: TRBV28; j_gene: TRBJ2-2; abundance: .; CDR3aa: ASQVANTGELF
v_gene: TRBV11-2; j_gene: TRBJ2-1; abundance: few; CDR3aa: ASRLKSGIYNEQF